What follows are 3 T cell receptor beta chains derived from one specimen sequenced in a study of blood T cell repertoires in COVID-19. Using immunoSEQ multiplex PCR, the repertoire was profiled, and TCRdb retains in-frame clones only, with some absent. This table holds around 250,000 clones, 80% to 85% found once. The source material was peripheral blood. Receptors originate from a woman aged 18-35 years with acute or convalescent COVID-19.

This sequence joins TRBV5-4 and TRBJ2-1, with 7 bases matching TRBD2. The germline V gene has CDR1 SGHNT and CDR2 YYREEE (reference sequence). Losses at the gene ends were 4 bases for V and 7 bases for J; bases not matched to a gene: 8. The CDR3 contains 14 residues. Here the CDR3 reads CASSPWGGSNEQFF. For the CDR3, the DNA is TGTGCCAGCAGCCCCTGGGGAGGGAGTAATGAGCAGTTCTTC.

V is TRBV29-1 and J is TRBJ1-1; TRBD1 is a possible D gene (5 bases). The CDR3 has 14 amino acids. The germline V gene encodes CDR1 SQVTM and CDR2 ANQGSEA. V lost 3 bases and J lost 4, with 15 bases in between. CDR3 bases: TGCAGCGTTGATCCGGGAGGGGTTAGCACTGAAGCTTTCTTT. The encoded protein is CSVDPGGVSTEAFF.

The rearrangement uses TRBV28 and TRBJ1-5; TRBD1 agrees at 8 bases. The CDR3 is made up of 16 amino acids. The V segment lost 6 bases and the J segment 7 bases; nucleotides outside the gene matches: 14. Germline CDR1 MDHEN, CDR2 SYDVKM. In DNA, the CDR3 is TGTGCCAGCAGACCCCCAGACAGGGGCTACAGACAGCCCCAGCATTTT. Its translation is CASRPPDRGYRQPQHF.